This passage covers 32 T cell receptor beta chains from one sample sequenced in a study of Ad26.COV2.S vaccination and SARS-CoV-2 variants. Sequencing used immunoSEQ multiplex PCR; TCRdb keeps in-frame clones, though not all of them. This table has around 300,000 clones, 88% appearing once. Noted treatment: 15 to 20 received Ad26.COV2.S at low or high dose, single or two shots; 5 received placebo; per-sample allocation not given. The study sampled participants on day 63 after the first vaccine or placebo injection. This sample comprised peripheral blood, obtained in a trial of Ad26.COV2.S vaccine versus placebo. Receptors originate from a person between 18 and 60 years old who received the Ad26.COV2.S COVID-19 vaccine or a placebo.

This chain connects TRBV6-5 to TRBJ2-2, with 11 nucleotides matching TRBD2. CDR3 length equals 15 residues. With V trimmed by 6 bases and J by 3 bases, 3 bases remained unmatched. Germline-derived CDR1 and CDR2 are MNHEY and SVGAGI. CDR3 residues: CASSRSGRDTGELFF. The CDR3 coding sequence is TGTGCCAGCAGCCGTAGCGGGAGGGACACCGGGGAGCTGTTTTTT.

This clone has a handful of counts. The chain combines TRBV7-3 with TRBJ1-2, with D possibly TRBD1 on 5 matching bases. CDR3 length equals 13 residues. Deletions cut 8 bases from V and 3 bases from J, with 13 bases between. CDR1 and CDR2 (germline): SGHTA, FQGTGA. As DNA, the CDR3 is TGTGCCAGCCCGGCAGGCAGGGACTATGGCTACACCTTC. As protein: CASPAGRDYGYTF.

The genes are TRBV9 and TRBJ1-6; a weak D match, TRBD1 (5 bases). V was cut by 7 bases and J by 9 bases, with 14 bases left in between. Germline values: CDR1 SGDLS, CDR2 YYNGEE. The CDR3 runs to 13 residues. CDR3 region: CASGVTEGSPLHF. CDR3 nucleotides: TGTGCCAGCGGGGTGACAGAGGGTTCACCCCTCCACTTT.

In the case of this clone: The identical CDR3 is also encoded by other nucleotide sequences in the sample. The chain couples TRBV29-1 to TRBJ2-2; D remains ambiguous. Germline assignment: CDR1 SQVTM and CDR2 ANQGSEA. The ends were cut back, 3 bases at V and 0 bases at J, with 5 bases in the middle. The CDR3 has 13 residues. CDR3 sequence reads: CSVDRTNTGELFF. The DNA of the CDR3 is TGCAGCGTTGACCGGACGAACACCGGGGAGCTGTTTTTT.

The gene calls are TRBV19 and TRBJ1-6; TRBD1 matches at 7 bases. Germline V CDR1 and CDR2: LNHDA, SQIVND (reference sequence). The CDR3 covers 17 residues. J gave up 0 bases and V 1 base, and 3 bases lay outside the gene matches. This chain's CDR3 is CASSIAQGSSYNSPLHF. In DNA form, the CDR3 reads TGTGCCAGTAGTATAGCACAGGGGAGCTCCTATAATTCACCCCTCCACTTT.

The chain uses TRBV27 and TRBJ1-2; 10 bases map to TRBD1. Germline values: CDR1 MNHEY, CDR2 SMNVEV (reference sequence). The CDR3 loop spans 16 amino acids. The junction had 10 bases not matched to a gene; V was cut back by 4 bases and J by 5 bases. This CDR3 is CASSSGPGTGVYGYTF. CDR3 sequence (DNA): TGTGCCAGCAGTTCGGGTCCCGGGACAGGGGTTTATGGCTACACCTTC.

The chain links TRBV6-5 to TRBJ2-3; D is possibly TRBD1 or TRBD2 (5 bases each). V lost 3 bases, J lost 8 bases, and 9 bases lay in between. This CDR3 region has 12 residues. CDR1 is MNHEY and CDR2 is SVGAGI in the germline V gene. CDR3 sequence (DNA): TGTGCCAGCAGTTATCGGGACGGTACGCAGTATTTT. This translates into CASSYRDGTQYF.

This sequence joins TRBV11-3 and TRBJ1-6; unclear D gene. V lost 0 bases, J lost 7 bases, and 7 bases lay in between. This CDR3 contains 14 residues. The germline V gene has CDR1 SGHNT and CDR2 YENEEA. CDR3 DNA: TGTGCCAGCAGCTTAGAATCAGCCAATTCACCCCTCCACTTT. Its protein product is CASSLESANSPLHF.

This clone was observed a single time. The CDR3 bases are TGTGCCAGTAGTGGGAGCCGGACAGGGGGCGACCCCGGGGAGCTGTTTTTT. Translated, it gives CASSGSRTGGDPGELFF. The V call is TRBV19, the J call TRBJ2-2; 11 bases line up with TRBD1. The germline CDR1 and CDR2 sequences are LNHDA and SQIVND (reference sequence). Trimming at V came to 5 bases and at J to 6 bases, leaving 11 bases not matched to a gene. The length of the CDR3 is 17 residues.

The chain is built from TRBV15 and TRBJ2-1; 7 nucleotides line up with TRBD1. The CDR3 runs to 13 residues. Looked up from germline, CDR1 is LNHNV and CDR2 is YYDKDF (reference sequence). The J segment lost 9 bases and the V segment lost 4 bases, leaving 6 bases of the junction unmatched. The CDR3 here is CATSTDRVGEQFF. As DNA, the CDR3 is TGTGCCACCAGCACCGACAGGGTCGGTGAGCAGTTCTTC.

The CDR3 loop reads CASSQEDQGGYEQYF. The CDR3 bases are TGCGCCAGCAGCCAAGAAGACCAAGGGGGCTACGAGCAGTACTTC. The rearrangement uses TRBV4-1 and TRBJ2-7, with TRBD1 as a possible D gene (6 bases). The V end was cut by 0 bases, the J end by 3 bases, with 12 bases between. The CDR3 loop spans 15 amino acids. Germline values: CDR1 MGHRA, CDR2 YSYEKL.

The chain links TRBV27 to TRBJ2-2, with no clear D. The CDR3 is 14 amino acids. The V gene's germline CDR1 is MNHEY and CDR2 SMNVEV (reference sequence). V was cut by 3 bases and J by 6 bases, with 11 bases left in between. The DNA for the CDR3 is TGTGCCAGCAGTTTCGGCTTAACCCCCGGGGAGCTGTTTTTT. It specifies CASSFGLTPGELFF.

The chain joins TRBV6-2 or TRBV6-3 to TRBJ2-7; a weak D match, TRBD1 (5 bases). Trimming left V 3 bases short and J 3 bases short, with 12 bases between. The germline gives CDR1 MNHEY, CDR2 SVGEGT. The CDR3 length is 14 residues. Written as DNA, the CDR3 is TGTGCCAGCAGTTATACCCAGGGTAGCTACGAGCAGTACTTC. Its protein is CASSYTQGSYEQYF.

The table lists this clone with a count of one. The chain links TRBV27 to TRBJ2-6; D gene ambiguous. Trimming removed 4 bases at V and 4 bases at J, with 8 bases between. This CDR3 is built from 14 residues. The germline V gene has CDR1 MNHEY and CDR2 SMNVEV (reference sequence). This CDR3 reads CASSSTFGANVLTF. For the CDR3, the DNA is TGTGCCAGCAGTTCAACCTTCGGGGCCAACGTCCTGACTTTC.

This clone was observed a handful of times. CDR3 in amino acids: CASSLERGGWNEQFF. CDR3 sequence (DNA): TGTGCCAGCAGCTTAGAAAGGGGAGGTTGGAATGAGCAGTTCTTC. The V gene is TRBV7-9, the J gene TRBJ2-1; weak D call: TRBD2 (6 bases). Germline V gene data show CDR1 as SEHNR and CDR2 as FQNEAQ (reference sequence). The V and J ends lost 1 base and 7 bases respectively, with 14 bases between them. This CDR3 region has 15 residues.

The rearrangement uses TRBV7-2 and TRBJ1-1; a weak D match, TRBD1 (6 bases). V lost 4 bases to trimming and J lost 4 bases, with 19 bases between them. The length of the CDR3 is 16 residues. CDR1 and CDR2 (germline): SGHTA, FQGNSA. The CDR3 here is CASSSRNLQGGTEAFF. Here the CDR3 DNA reads TGTGCCAGCAGCTCGAGGAATTTACAGGGTGGCACTGAAGCTTTCTTT. The full variable domain, with the rest looked up from reference TRBV7-2 and TRBJ1-1, is GAGVSQSPSNKVTEKGKDVELRCDPISGHTALYWYRQSLGQGLEFLIYFQGNSAPDKSGLPSDRFSAERTGGSVSTLTIQRTQQEDSAVYLCASSSRNLQGGTEAFFGQGTRLTVV.

V and J are TRBV9 and TRBJ1-3; D is perhaps TRBD1 (6 bases). The germline V gene has CDR1 SGDLS and CDR2 YYNGEE. Trimming took off 0 bases at V and 0 bases at J, with 13 bases between the two ends. The CDR3 length is 17 residues. DNA of the CDR3: TGTGCCAGCAGCGTAGAAGTCAGGGGATACTCTGGAAACACCATATATTTT. Amino acids: CASSVEVRGYSGNTIYF.

The table lists this clone with a few counts. The chain joins TRBV19 to TRBJ2-4; possibly TRBD2 for D (5 bases). Trimming removed 5 bases from V and 1 base from J, with 15 bases in between. Germline CDR1 and CDR2: LNHDA and SQIVND (reference sequence). The CDR3 runs 16 residues. This CDR3 is CASSWSLAVAKNIQYF. DNA for the CDR3: TGTGCCAGTAGTTGGTCGCTAGCCGTGGCCAAAAACATTCAGTACTTC.

The chain recombines TRBV5-4 with TRBJ1-2; no reliable D call. Germline V gene sequence: CDR1 SGHNT, CDR2 YYREEE (reference sequence). The CDR3 is 13 amino acids. The V end was cut by 4 bases, the J end by 8 bases, with 15 bases between. The CDR3 bases are TGTGCCAGCAGCCCGAGGGAGCTCGAAGGCTACACCTTC. Translated, it gives CASSPRELEGYTF.

The chain uses TRBV7-2 and TRBJ2-2, with D possibly TRBD1 on 6 matching bases. Germline lookup yields CDR1 SGHTA and CDR2 FQGNSA. V lost 0 bases and J lost 8, with 13 bases in between. CDR3 length: 15 residues. In nucleotides, the CDR3 is TGTGCCAGCAGCTTAGCGGGTCTCAGGGGAGGGGAGCTGTTTTTT. Translation gives CASSLAGLRGGELFF.

This chain connects TRBV5-6 to TRBJ2-7; weak D call: TRBD2 (5 bases). V dropped 0 bases and J dropped 6 bases, with 10 bases sitting between them. The CDR3 extends over 13 amino acids. CDR1 and CDR2 from the germline V gene are SGHDT and YYEEEE. The CDR3 is CASSLGRMGEQYF. The CDR3, as DNA: TGTGCCAGCAGCTTGGGGAGGATGGGCGAGCAGTACTTC.

The chain employs TRBV11-2 and TRBJ2-4; the D gene could be TRBD1 or TRBD2 (5 bases each). CDR3 length equals 11 residues. Trimming removed 4 bases from V and 13 bases from J, with 11 bases in between. Germline V gene data show CDR1 as SGHAT and CDR2 as FQNNGV. CDR3 nucleotides: TGTGCCAGCAGCTCCACGGGGCCACAGTACTTC. Translating gives CASSSTGPQYF.

The chain couples TRBV5-4 to TRBJ2-5, with TRBD1 matching 10 bases. Looked up from germline, CDR1 is SGHNT and CDR2 is YYREEE (reference sequence). The junction had 5 bases not matched to a gene; V was cut back by 1 base and J by 5 bases. The CDR3 extends over 15 amino acids. The CDR3 here is CASSLLGQGYETQYF. CDR3 bases: TGTGCCAGCAGCTTGTTGGGACAGGGGTACGAGACCCAGTACTTC.

The chain recombines TRBV11-1 with TRBJ2-1; D may be TRBD1 (5 bases). From germline, CDR1 is SGHAT and CDR2 FQDESV (reference sequence). The CDR3 extends over 13 amino acids. Trimming cost V 3 bases and J 10 bases, with 13 bases left between them. The CDR3 loop reads CASSFQDRDEQFF. The CDR3 DNA reads TGTGCCAGCAGCTTCCAAGACAGAGACGAGCAGTTCTTC.

The J gene is TRBJ2-2, the V gene TRBV15; D call uncertain. CDR1 is LNHNV and CDR2 is YYDKDF in the germline V gene (reference sequence). Trimming removed 5 bases from V and 4 bases from J, with 14 bases in between. The CDR3 covers 15 residues. CDR3 in DNA: TGTGCCACCAGCGGATATCTGACTGGCACCGGGGAGCTGTTTTTT. Translation: CATSGYLTGTGELFF.

V gene TRBV29-1 combines with J gene TRBJ2-1, with 8 nucleotides matching TRBD2. The CDR3 covers 12 residues. Germline trimming cut 3 bases from V and 8 bases from J; bases unmatched to any gene: 3. Germline CDR1 is SQVTM and CDR2 is ANQGSEA. CDR3 in DNA: TGCAGCGTTGATCTAGCGGGCGATGAGCAGTTCTTC. Protein product: CSVDLAGDEQFF.

The genes are TRBV19 and TRBJ2-7; D is perhaps TRBD1 or TRBD2 (5 bases each). The CDR3 is 15 amino acids. Germline V lookup: CDR1 LNHDA, CDR2 SQIVND (reference sequence). V dropped 5 bases and J dropped 3 bases, with 17 bases sitting between them. The CDR3 region is CASSSPGTANYEQYF. CDR3 DNA: TGTGCCAGTAGTTCCCCCGGGACGGCTAACTACGAGCAGTACTTC. The variable domain in full, with the rest retrieved from reference TRBV19 and TRBJ2-7, is DGGITQSPKYLFRKEGQNVTLSCEQNLNHDAMYWYRQDPGQGLRLIYYSQIVNDFQKGDIAEGYSVSREKKESFPLTVTSAQKNPTAFYLCASSSPGTANYEQYFGPGTRLTVT.

This clone was detected only once. The rearrangement joins TRBV27 to TRBJ1-1; possible D gene TRBD1, 5 bases. Looked up from germline, CDR1 is MNHEY and CDR2 is SMNVEV (reference sequence). The CDR3 runs 13 residues. V lost 10 bases and J 0 bases, leaving 12 bases between the germline ends. In DNA form, the CDR3 reads TGTGCCACAAAGGGGCAGATGAACACTGAAGCTTTCTTT. Encoded protein: CATKGQMNTEAFF.

This chain joins TRBV7-2 and TRBJ1-1; D ambiguous. The CDR3 contains 16 residues. Germline values: CDR1 SGHTA, CDR2 FQGNSA. V dropped 1 base and J dropped 0 bases, with 12 bases sitting between them. CDR3 coding DNA: TGTGCCAGCAGCTTAGGTCATCCTATGATGAACACTGAAGCTTTCTTT. Translated: CASSLGHPMMNTEAFF.

On this clone itself: At one end the junction does not follow the germline gene, possibly because of a read error. The rearrangement uses TRBV3-1 (or the pseudogene TRBV3-2) and TRBJ2-7, with D perhaps TRBD2 (5 bases). In germline, CDR1 is LGHDT, CDR2 YNNKEL (reference sequence). The CDR3 length is 11 residues. CDR3 nucleotides: TGTGCCAACAGCACCCAGCGGGAGCAGTACTTC. Translation gives CANSTQREQYF.

This clone was detected once. The chain carries TRBV27 and TRBJ1-5; perhaps TRBD1 as D (5 bases). Germline-derived CDR1 and CDR2 are MNHEY and SMNVEV (reference sequence). V was clipped by 3 bases and J by 4 bases, with 25 bases between them. The CDR3 contains 19 residues. The CDR3: CASSLSYLQADGGNQPQHF. CDR3 sequence (DNA): TGTGCCAGCAGTTTGAGCTACCTACAGGCGGATGGTGGAAATCAGCCCCAGCATTTT.

This clone was detected once. V is TRBV28 and J is TRBJ1-2; D not certain. The V gene's germline CDR1 is MDHEN and CDR2 SYDVKM. CDR3 length equals 12 residues. Trimming cost V 8 bases and J 4 bases, with 11 bases left between them. The CDR3 DNA reads as TGTGCCAGCTTGAGGGCCCCCTATGGCTACACCTTC. Translated, it gives CASLRAPYGYTF.